A single T cell receptor (beta chain) is shown here with its context. Its specificity is unknown. One end of the junction does not line up with germline, which may come from a read error. This sample is part of a study of blood T cells in healthy people across ages. Findings and limits, study-wide: Long-lived donors carried more naive CD4+ cells and greater diversity than aged donors.

Alongside a J-beta primer mix, a sample-barcoded 5' primer served in a second PCR lasting about 7 to 12 cycles. TCRdb re-called the 5' RACE reads through MiXCR, storing one row per CDR3 protein. The profile shows 1.8 million or so distinct CDR3 sequences, roughly 43% of them singletons. The CDR3 length is 13 residues. Germline loops: CDR1 MNHEY, CDR2 SMNVEV (reference sequence). Sequencing was carried out using blood. The V call is TRBV27, the J call TRBJ2-7, with unresolved D. The source is a human donor in good health. The CDR3 region is CASGLKEGYEQYF. DNA for the CDR3: TGTGCCAGCGGTTTGAAGGAAGGCTACGAGCAGTACTTC.